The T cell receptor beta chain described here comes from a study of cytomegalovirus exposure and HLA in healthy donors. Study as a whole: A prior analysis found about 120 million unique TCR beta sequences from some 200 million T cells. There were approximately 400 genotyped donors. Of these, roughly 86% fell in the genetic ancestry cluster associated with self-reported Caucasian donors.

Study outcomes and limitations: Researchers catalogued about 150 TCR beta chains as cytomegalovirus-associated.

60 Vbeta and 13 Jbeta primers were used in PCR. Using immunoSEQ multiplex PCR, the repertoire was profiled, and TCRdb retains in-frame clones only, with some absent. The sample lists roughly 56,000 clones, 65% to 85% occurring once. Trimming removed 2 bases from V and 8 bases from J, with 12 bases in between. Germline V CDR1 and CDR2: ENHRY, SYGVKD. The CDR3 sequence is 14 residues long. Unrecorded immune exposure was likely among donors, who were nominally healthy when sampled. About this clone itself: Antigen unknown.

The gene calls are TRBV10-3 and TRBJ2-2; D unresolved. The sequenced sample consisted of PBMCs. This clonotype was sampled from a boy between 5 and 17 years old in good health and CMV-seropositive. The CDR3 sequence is CAISERENSGELFF. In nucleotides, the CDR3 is TGTGCCATCAGTGAGCGAGAGAATAGTGGGGAGCTGTTTTTT.